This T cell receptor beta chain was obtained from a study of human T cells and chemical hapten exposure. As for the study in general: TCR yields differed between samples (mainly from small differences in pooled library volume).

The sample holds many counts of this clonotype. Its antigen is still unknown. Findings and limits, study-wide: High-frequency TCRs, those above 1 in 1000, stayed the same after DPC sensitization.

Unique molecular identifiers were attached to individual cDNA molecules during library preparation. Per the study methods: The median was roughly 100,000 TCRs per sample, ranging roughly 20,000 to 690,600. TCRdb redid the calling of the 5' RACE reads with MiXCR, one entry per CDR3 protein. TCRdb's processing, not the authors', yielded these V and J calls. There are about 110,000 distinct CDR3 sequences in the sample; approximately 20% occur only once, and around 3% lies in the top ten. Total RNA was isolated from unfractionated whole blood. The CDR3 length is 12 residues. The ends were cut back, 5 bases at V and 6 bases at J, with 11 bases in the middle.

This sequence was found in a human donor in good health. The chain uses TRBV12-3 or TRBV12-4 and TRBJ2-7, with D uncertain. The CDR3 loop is CASSATGVEQYF. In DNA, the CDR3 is TGTGCCAGCAGTGCGACTGGGGTCGAGCAGTACTTC.